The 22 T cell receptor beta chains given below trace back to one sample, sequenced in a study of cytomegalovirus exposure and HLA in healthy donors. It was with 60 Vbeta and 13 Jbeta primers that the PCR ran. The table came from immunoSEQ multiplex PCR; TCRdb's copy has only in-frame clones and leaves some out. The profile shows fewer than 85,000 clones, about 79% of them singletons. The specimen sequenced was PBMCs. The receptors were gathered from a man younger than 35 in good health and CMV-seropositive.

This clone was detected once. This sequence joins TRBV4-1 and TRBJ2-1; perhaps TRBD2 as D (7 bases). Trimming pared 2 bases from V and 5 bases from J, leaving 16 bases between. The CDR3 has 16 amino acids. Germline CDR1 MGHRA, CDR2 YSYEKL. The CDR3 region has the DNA TGCGCCAGCAGCCAAAGGGGGGCGGGAGTCCACAATGAGCAGTTCTTC. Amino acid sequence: CASSQRGAGVHNEQFF.

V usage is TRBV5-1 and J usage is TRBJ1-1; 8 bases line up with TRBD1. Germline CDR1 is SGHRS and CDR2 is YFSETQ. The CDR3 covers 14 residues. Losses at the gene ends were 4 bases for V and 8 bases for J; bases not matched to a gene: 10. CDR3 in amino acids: CASSRDRGPREAFF. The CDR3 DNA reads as TGCGCCAGCAGCCGAGACAGGGGCCCGAGGGAAGCTTTCTTT.

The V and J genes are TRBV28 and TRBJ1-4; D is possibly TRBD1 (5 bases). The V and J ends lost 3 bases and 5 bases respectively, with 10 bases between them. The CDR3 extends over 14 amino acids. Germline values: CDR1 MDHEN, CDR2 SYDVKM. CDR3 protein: CASSLGGLNEKLFF. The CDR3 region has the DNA TGTGCCAGCAGTTTGGGGGGTCTGAATGAAAAACTGTTTTTT.

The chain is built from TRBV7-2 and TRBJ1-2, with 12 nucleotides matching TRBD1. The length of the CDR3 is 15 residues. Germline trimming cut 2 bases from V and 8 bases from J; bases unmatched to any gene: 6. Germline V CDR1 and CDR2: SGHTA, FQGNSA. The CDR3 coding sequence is TGTGCCAGCAGCTTACAACCGGGACAGGGGGCGGGCTACACCTTC. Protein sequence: CASSLQPGQGAGYTF.

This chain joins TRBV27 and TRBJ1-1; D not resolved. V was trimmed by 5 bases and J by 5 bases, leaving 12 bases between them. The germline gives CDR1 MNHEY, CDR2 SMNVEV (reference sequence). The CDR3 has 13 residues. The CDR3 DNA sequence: TGTGCCAGCAGTCCTCGAAGAGGGACTGAAGCTTTCTTT. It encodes CASSPRRGTEAFF.

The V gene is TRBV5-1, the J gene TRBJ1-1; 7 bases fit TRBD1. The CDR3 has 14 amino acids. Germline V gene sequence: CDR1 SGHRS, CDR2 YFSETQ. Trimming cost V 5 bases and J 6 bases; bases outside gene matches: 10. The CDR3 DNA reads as TGCGCCAGCAGACATCGACAGGGCCCAGCTGAAGCTTTCTTT. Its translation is CASRHRQGPAEAFF.

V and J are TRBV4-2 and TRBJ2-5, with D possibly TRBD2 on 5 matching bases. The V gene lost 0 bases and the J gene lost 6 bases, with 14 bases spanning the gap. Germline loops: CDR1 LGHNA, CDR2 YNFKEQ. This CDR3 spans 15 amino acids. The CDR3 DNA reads TGTGCCAGCAGCCAAGACAGCGGCGCCAGGAAGACCCAGTACTTC. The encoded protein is CASSQDSGARKTQYF.

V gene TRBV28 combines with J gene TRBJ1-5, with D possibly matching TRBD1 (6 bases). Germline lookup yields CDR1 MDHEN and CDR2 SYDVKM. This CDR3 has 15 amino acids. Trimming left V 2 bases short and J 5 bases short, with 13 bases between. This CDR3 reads CASSLAGRGHQPQHF. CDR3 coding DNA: TGTGCCAGCAGTTTAGCCGGCAGGGGACATCAGCCCCAGCATTTT.

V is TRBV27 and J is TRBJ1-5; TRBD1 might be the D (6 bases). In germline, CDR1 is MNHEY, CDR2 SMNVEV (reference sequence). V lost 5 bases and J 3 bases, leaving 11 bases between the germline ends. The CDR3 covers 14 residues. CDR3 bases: TGTGCCAGCAGTCCACAGGGTGACAATCAGCCCCAGCATTTT. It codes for CASSPQGDNQPQHF.

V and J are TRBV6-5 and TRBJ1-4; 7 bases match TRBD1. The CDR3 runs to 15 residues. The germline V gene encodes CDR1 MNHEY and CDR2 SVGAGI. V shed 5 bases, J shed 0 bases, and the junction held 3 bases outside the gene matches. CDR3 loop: CASSITGATNEKLFF. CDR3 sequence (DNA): TGTGCCAGCAGTATAACAGGGGCAACTAATGAAAAACTGTTTTTT.

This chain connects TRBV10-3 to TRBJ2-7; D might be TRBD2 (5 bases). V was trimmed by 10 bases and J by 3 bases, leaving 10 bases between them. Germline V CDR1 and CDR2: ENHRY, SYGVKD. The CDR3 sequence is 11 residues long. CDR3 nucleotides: TGTGCCACCCGCCGGGGCTACGAGCAGTACTTC. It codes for CATRRGYEQYF.

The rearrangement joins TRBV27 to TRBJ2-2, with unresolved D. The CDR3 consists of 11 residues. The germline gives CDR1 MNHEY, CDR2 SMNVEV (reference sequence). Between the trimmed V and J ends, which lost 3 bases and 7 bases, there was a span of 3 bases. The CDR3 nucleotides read TGTGCCAGCAGTTTCGGCGGGGAGCTGTTTTTT. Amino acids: CASSFGGELFF.

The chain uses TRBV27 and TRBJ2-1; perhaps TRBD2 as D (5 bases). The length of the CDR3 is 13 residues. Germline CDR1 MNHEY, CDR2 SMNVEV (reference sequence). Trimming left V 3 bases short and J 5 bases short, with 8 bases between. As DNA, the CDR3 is TGTGCCAGCAGTTTCTACGGGAACAATGAGCAGTTCTTC. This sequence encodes CASSFYGNNEQFF.

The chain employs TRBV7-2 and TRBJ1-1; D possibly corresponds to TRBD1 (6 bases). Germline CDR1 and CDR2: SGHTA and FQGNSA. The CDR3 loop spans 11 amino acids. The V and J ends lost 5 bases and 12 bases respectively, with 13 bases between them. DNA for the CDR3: TGTGCCAGCAGCCAGGGACAACGGACTTTCTTT. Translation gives CASSQGQRTFF.

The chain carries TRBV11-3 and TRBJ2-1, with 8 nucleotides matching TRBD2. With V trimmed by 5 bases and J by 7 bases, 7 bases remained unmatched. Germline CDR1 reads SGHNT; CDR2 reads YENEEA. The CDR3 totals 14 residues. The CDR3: CASSPSSGRNEQFF. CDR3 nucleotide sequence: TGTGCCAGCAGCCCCTCCAGCGGGAGAAATGAGCAGTTCTTC. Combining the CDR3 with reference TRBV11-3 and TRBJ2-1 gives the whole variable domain EAGVVQSPRYKIIEKKQPVAFWCNPISGHNTLYWYLQNLGQGPELLIRYENEEAVDDSQLPKDRFSAERLKGVDSTLKIQPAELGDSAVYLCASSPSSGRNEQFFGPGTRLTVL.

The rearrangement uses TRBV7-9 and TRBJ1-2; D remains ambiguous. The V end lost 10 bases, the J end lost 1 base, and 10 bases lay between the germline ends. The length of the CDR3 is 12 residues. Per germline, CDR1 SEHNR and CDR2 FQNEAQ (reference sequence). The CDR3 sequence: CATAGINYGYTF. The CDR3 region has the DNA TGTGCCACCGCCGGGATTAACTATGGCTACACCTTC.

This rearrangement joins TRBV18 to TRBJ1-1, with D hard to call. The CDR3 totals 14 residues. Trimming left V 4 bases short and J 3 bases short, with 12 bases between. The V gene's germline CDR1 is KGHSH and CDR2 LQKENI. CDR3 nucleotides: TGTGCCAGCTCACTTAGTGGGAGCTACACTGAAGCTTTCTTT. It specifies CASSLSGSYTEAFF.

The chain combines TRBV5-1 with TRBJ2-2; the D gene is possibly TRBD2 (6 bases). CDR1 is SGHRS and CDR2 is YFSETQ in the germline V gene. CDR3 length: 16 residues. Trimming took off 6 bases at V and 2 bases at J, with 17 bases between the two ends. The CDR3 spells CASTLAAGLNTGELFF. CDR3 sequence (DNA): TGCGCCAGCACCCTTGCGGCGGGACTTAACACCGGGGAGCTGTTTTTT. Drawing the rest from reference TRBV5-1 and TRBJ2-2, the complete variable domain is KAGVTQTPRYLIKTRGQQVTLSCSPISGHRSVSWYQQTPGQGLQFLFEYFSETQRNKGNFPGRFSGRQFSNSRSEMNVSTLELGDSALYLCASTLAAGLNTGELFFGEGSRLTVL.

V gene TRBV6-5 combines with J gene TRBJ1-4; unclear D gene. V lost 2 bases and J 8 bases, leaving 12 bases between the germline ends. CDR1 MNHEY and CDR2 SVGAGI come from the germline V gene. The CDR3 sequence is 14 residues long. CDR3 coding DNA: TGTGCCAGCAGTTACAGCATTTCGCGGGAAAAACTGTTTTTT. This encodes CASSYSISREKLFF.

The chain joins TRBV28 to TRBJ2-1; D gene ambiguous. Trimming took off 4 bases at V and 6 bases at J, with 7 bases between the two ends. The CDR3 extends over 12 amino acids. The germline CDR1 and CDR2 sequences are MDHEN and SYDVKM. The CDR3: CASSSTFNEQFF. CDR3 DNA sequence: TGTGCCAGCAGTTCGACATTCAATGAGCAGTTCTTC.

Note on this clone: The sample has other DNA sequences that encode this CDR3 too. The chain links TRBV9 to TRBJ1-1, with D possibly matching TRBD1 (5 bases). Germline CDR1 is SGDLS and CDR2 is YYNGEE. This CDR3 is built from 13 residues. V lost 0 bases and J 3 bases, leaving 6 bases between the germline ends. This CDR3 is CASSVGQYTEAFF. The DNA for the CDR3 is TGTGCCAGCAGCGTAGGACAGTACACTGAAGCTTTCTTT. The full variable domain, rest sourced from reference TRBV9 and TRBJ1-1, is DSGVTQTPKHLITATGQRVTLRCSPRSGDLSVYWYQQSLDQGLQFLIQYYNGEERAKGNILERFSAQQFPDLHSELNLSSLELGDSALYFCASSVGQYTEAFFGQGTRLTVV.

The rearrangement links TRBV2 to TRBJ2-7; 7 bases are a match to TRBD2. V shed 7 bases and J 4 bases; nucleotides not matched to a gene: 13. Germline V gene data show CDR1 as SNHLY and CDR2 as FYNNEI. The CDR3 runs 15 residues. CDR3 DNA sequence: TGTGCCAGCACCCTGACTAGCCGCGCTATATACGAGCAGTACTTC. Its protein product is CASTLTSRAIYEQYF.